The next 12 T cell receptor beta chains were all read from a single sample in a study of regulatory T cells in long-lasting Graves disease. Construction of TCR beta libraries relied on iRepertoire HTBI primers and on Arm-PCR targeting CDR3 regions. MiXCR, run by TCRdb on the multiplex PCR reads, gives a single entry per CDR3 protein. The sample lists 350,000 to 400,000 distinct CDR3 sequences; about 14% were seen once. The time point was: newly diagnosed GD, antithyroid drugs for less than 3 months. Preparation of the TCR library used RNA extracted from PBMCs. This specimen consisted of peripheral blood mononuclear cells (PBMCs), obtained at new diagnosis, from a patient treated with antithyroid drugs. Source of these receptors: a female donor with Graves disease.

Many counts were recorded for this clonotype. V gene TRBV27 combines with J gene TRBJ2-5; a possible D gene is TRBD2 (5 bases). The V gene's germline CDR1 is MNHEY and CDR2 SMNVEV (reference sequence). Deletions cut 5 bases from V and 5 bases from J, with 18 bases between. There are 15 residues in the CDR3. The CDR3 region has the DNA TGTGCCAGCAGTCCCCAGGTGGGAGAGGAGGAGACCCAGTACTTC. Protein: CASSPQVGEEETQYF.

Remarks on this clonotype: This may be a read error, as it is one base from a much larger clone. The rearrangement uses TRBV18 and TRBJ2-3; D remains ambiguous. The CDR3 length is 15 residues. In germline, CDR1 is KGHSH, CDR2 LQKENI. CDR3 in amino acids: CASSFQRRNTDTQCF. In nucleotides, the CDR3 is TGTGCCAGCTCCTTCCAGCGAAGAAACACAGATACGCAGTGTTTT.

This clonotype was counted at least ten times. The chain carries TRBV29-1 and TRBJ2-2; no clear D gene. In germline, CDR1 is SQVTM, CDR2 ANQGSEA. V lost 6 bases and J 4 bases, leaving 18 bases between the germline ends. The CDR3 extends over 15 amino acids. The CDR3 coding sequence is TGCAGCGTCTATGCCGGGCCCGCAGGCACCGGGGAGCTGTTTTTT. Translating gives CSVYAGPAGTGELFF.

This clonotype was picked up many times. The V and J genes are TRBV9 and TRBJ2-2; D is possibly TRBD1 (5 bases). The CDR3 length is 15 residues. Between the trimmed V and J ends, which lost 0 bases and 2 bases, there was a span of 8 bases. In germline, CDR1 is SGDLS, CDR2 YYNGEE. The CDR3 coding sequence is TGTGCCAGCAGCGTAGCCAGGGTCAACACCGGGGAGCTGTTTTTT. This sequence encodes CASSVARVNTGELFF.

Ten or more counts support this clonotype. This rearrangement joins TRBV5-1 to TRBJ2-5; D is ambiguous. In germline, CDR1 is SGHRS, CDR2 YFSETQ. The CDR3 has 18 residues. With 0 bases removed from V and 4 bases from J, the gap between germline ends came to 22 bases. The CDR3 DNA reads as TGCGCCAGCAGCTTGGCTGGATCCGGCAGCCATGGAAGAGAGACCCAGTACTTC. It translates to CASSLAGSGSHGRETQYF.

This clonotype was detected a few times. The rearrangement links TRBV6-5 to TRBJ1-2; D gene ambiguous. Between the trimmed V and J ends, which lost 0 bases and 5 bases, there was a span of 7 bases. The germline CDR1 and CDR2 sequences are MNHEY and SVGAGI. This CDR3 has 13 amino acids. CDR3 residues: CASSYSDTYGYTF. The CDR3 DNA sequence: TGTGCCAGCAGTTACTCCGACACTTATGGCTACACCTTC.

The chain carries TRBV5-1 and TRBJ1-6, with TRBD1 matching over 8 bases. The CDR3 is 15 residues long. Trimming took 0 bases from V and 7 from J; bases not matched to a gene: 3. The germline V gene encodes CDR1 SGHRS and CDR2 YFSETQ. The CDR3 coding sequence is TGCGCCAGCAGCTTGGGCAGGGGGCAGAATTCACCCCTCCACTTT. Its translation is CASSLGRGQNSPLHF.

The CDR3 DNA sequence: TGTGCCAGCAGTTTATCGGTTGACCCCGGCGGGGAGCAGTACTTC. Protein sequence: CASSLSVDPGGEQYF. This chain joins TRBV27 and TRBJ2-7, with D perhaps matching TRBD2 (5 bases). CDR1 and CDR2 from the germline V gene are MNHEY and SMNVEV (reference sequence). This CDR3 is 15 amino acids long. Trimming cost V 0 bases and J 7 bases, with 16 bases left between them.

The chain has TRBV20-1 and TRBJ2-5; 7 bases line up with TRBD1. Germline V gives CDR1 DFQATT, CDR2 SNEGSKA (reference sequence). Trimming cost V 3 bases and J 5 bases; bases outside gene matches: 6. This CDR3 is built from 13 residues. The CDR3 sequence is CSARDRSSETQYF. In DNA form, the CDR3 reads TGCAGTGCTAGGGACAGGTCTTCGGAGACCCAGTACTTC.

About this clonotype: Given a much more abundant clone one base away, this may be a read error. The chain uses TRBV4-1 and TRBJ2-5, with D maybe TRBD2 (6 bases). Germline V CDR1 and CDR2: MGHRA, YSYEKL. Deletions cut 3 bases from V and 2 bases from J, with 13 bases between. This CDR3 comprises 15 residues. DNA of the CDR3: TGCGCCAGCAGCCATCTAGCGAACCCTCAAGAGACCCAGTACTTC. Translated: CASSHLANPQETQYF.

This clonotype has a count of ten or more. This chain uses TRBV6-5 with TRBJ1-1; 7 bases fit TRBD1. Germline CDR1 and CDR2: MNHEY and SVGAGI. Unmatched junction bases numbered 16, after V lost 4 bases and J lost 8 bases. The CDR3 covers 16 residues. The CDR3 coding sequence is TGTGCCAGCAGTTTATCCGGGACAGCGCTAATGGAGGAAGCTTTCTTT. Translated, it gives CASSLSGTALMEEAFF.

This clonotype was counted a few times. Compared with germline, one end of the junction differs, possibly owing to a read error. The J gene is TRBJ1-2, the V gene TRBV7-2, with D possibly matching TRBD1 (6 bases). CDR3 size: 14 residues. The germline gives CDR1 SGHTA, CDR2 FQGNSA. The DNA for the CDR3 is TGTGCCAGCAGCCAGGGGACACTAAACTATGACTACACCTTC. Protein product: CASSQGTLNYDYTF.